These T cell receptor beta chains were read from a single sample in a study of breast tumors, draining lymph nodes, adjacent tissues. Via MiXCR, TCRdb re-called the multiplex PCR reads, giving one row per CDR3 protein. The table has around 130,000 distinct CDR3 sequences, around 20% seen once. The sequenced material came from axillary lymph node tissue. The receptor source for this set is a female donor with breast cancer. Some clones in this sample may be carry-over from other donors' samples. Each CDR3 is given with its conserved first and last residue. Fields, in order: V gene, clone size, D gene, J gene, CDR3 DNA, CDR3 protein. D genes are given only for firm matches. Only part of the rows carry a size: once, few, many, or a class if the clone is expanded.

v_call: TRBV5-1; clone_size: many; d_call: NA; j_call: TRBJ1-6; cdr3_nt: TGCGCCAGCAGCGTGGATCTGGGCTCACCCCTCCACTTT; cdr3_aa: CASSVDLGSPLHF
v_call: TRBV2; clone_size: NA; d_call: NA; j_call: TRBJ2-4; cdr3_nt: TGTGCCAGCAGTGACAGGGCCAAAAACATTCAGTACTTC; cdr3_aa: CASSDRAKNIQYF
v_call: TRBV7-6; clone_size: many; d_call: NA; j_call: TRBJ2-7; cdr3_nt: TGTGCCAGCAGCCTCTTTGAGGGCGCTGCCGAGCAGTACTTC; cdr3_aa: CASSLFEGAAEQYF
v_call: TRBV2; clone_size: many; d_call: TRBD2; j_call: TRBJ2-3; cdr3_nt: TGTGCCAGCACTGATATAGCGGGAGTCAGCACAGATACGCAGTATTTT; cdr3_aa: CASTDIAGVSTDTQYF
v_call: TRBV7-2; clone_size: many; d_call: NA; j_call: TRBJ1-6; cdr3_nt: TGTGCCAGCAGCGCGGGACCCTGGGTCTTAAGCTCCTATAATTCACCCCTCCACTTT; cdr3_aa: CASSAGPWVLSSYNSPLHF
v_call: TRBV6-6; clone_size: many; d_call: TRBD1; j_call: TRBJ1-4; cdr3_nt: TGTGCCAGCAGTCAGGGACAGGGGGTCGTCAAACTGTTTTTT; cdr3_aa: CASSQGQGVVKLFF
v_call: TRBV6-5; clone_size: NA; d_call: NA; j_call: TRBJ1-6; cdr3_nt: TGTGCCAGCAGCTCCTCTCCCGCGTCACCCCTCCACTTT; cdr3_aa: CASSSSPASPLHF
v_call: TRBV5-8; clone_size: few; d_call: NA; j_call: TRBJ2-6; cdr3_nt: TGTGCCAGCAGCTCGGGAGCCTCTGGGGCCAACGTCCTGACTTTC; cdr3_aa: CASSSGASGANVLTF
v_call: TRBV6-1; clone_size: NA; d_call: TRBD2; j_call: TRBJ2-6; cdr3_nt: TGTGCCAGCAGTCCCTCTAGCGGGAGTTCTGGGGCCAACGTCCTGACTTTC; cdr3_aa: CASSPSSGSSGANVLTF
v_call: TRBV7-9; clone_size: many; d_call: TRBD1; j_call: TRBJ2-7; cdr3_nt: TGTGCCAGCAGCTTAAGCGGTTGGACAGGCGAACCCTTTTCCGAGCAGTACTTC; cdr3_aa: CASSLSGWTGEPFSEQYF
v_call: TRBV6-1; clone_size: many; d_call: NA; j_call: TRBJ2-2; cdr3_nt: TGTGCCAGCAGAGGGGAGGCCTTCACCGGGGAGCTGTTTTTT; cdr3_aa: CASRGEAFTGELFF
v_call: TRBV18; clone_size: many; d_call: NA; j_call: TRBJ2-6; cdr3_nt: TGTGCCAGCTCACCATTTGGGCAGGGCTACTCTGGGGCCAACGTCCTGACTTTC; cdr3_aa: CASSPFGQGYSGANVLTF
v_call: TRBV4-1; clone_size: many; d_call: TRBD1; j_call: TRBJ2-1; cdr3_nt: TGCGCCAGCAGCCAAGGGGGACAGGCGGGGAGGCGCTACAATGAGCAGTTCTTC; cdr3_aa: CASSQGGQAGRRYNEQFF
v_call: TRBV5-6; clone_size: few; d_call: TRBD1; j_call: TRBJ1-4; cdr3_nt: TGTGCCAGCAGCCGGACAGGGAATGAAAAACTGTTTTTT; cdr3_aa: CASSRTGNEKLFF
v_call: TRBV20-1; clone_size: many; d_call: TRBD2; j_call: TRBJ2-1; cdr3_nt: TGCAGTTCCCCGACTAGCGGGAGCAATGAGCAGTTCTTC; cdr3_aa: CSSPTSGSNEQFF
v_call: TRBV9; clone_size: many; d_call: TRBD1; j_call: TRBJ1-2; cdr3_nt: TGTGCCAGCAGCGTATATACAGGGGGAGGCTACACCTTC; cdr3_aa: CASSVYTGGGYTF
v_call: TRBV11-2; clone_size: NA; d_call: TRBD1; j_call: TRBJ1-5; cdr3_nt: TGTGCCAGCAGCCCCGGACAGGGCGGTCGGCAGCCCCGGCATTTT; cdr3_aa: CASSPGQGGRQPRHF
v_call: TRBV12-3/TRBV12-4; clone_size: many; d_call: NA; j_call: TRBJ2-1; cdr3_nt: TGTGCCAGCAACCGCGCCGCGAGCTTCAATGAGCAGTTCTTC; cdr3_aa: CASNRAASFNEQFF
v_call: TRBV14; clone_size: many; d_call: NA; j_call: TRBJ2-3; cdr3_nt: TGTGCCAGCAGCGGGAACTTCGGGGTGGACACAGATACGCAGTATTTT; cdr3_aa: CASSGNFGVDTDTQYF
v_call: TRBV10-2; clone_size: many; d_call: TRBD2; j_call: TRBJ2-1; cdr3_nt: TGCGCCAGCAGGGGCGGGAGATCCTACAATGAGCAGTTCTTC; cdr3_aa: CASRGGRSYNEQFF
v_call: TRBV20-1; clone_size: many; d_call: NA; j_call: TRBJ1-2; cdr3_nt: TGCAGTGCTAATCTGGGGACTAACTATGGCTACACCTTC; cdr3_aa: CSANLGTNYGYTF
v_call: TRBV29-1; clone_size: many; d_call: TRBD2; j_call: TRBJ2-1; cdr3_nt: TGCAGCGTTGTTGGACTAGTTGAACTGTTAGGCTACAATGAGCAGTTCTTC; cdr3_aa: CSVVGLVELLGYNEQFF
v_call: TRBV2; clone_size: many; d_call: NA; j_call: TRBJ2-7; cdr3_nt: TGTGCCAGCAGCTACCTGGTCGGCGATTCCTACGAGCAGTACTTC; cdr3_aa: CASSYLVGDSYEQYF
v_call: TRBV29-1; clone_size: many; d_call: NA; j_call: TRBJ1-4; cdr3_nt: TGCAGCGTTGGGGGAGAGGGGACAACTAATGAAAAACTGTTTTTT; cdr3_aa: CSVGGEGTTNEKLFF
v_call: TRBV27; clone_size: many; d_call: TRBD2; j_call: TRBJ2-1; cdr3_nt: TGTGCCAGCAGTCGCAGATGGAATGGGACTAGCGGTGGACCCTACAATGAGCAGTTCTTC; cdr3_aa: CASSRRWNGTSGGPYNEQFF
v_call: TRBV5-1; clone_size: many; d_call: TRBD2; j_call: TRBJ2-2; cdr3_nt: TGCGCCAGCAGCTTGGTTGCCGGACTAGGCACCGGGGAGCTGTTTTTT; cdr3_aa: CASSLVAGLGTGELFF
v_call: TRBV5-6; clone_size: many; d_call: NA; j_call: TRBJ1-2; cdr3_nt: TGTGCCAGCAGGCCGGGGGTCCCTACTAACTATGGCTACACCTTC; cdr3_aa: CASRPGVPTNYGYTF
v_call: TRBV19; clone_size: NA; d_call: NA; j_call: TRBJ2-1; cdr3_nt: TGTGCCTCCGGTTTGGACCACTCCTACAATGAGCAGTTCTTC; cdr3_aa: CASGLDHSYNEQFF
v_call: TRBV18; clone_size: many; d_call: NA; j_call: TRBJ2-7; cdr3_nt: TGTGCCAGCTCACCAACTACGACAGCCGCGGGGGAGCAGTACTTC; cdr3_aa: CASSPTTTAAGEQYF
v_call: TRBV5-1; clone_size: many; d_call: TRBD2; j_call: TRBJ2-1; cdr3_nt: TGCGCCAGCAGCTCAGGGACTAGCGGAGCCAATGAGCAGTTCTTC; cdr3_aa: CASSSGTSGANEQFF
v_call: TRBV10-3; clone_size: many; d_call: TRBD2; j_call: TRBJ2-2; cdr3_nt: TGTGCCATCAGTGATGCGTCCGGTAGCGGGAAAGTTGTAGCCGGGGAGCTGTTTTTT; cdr3_aa: CAISDASGSGKVVAGELFF
v_call: TRBV7-2; clone_size: NA; d_call: NA; j_call: TRBJ2-4; cdr3_nt: TGTGCCAGCAGCCCCCCGGTGGAAAACATTCAGTACTTC; cdr3_aa: CASSPPVENIQYF
v_call: TRBV4-1; clone_size: many; d_call: NA; j_call: TRBJ2-7; cdr3_nt: TGCGCCAGCAGCCAACTGGCCCGGGACGAGCAGTACTTC; cdr3_aa: CASSQLARDEQYF
v_call: TRBV14; clone_size: many; d_call: TRBD2; j_call: TRBJ2-5; cdr3_nt: TGTGCCAGCAGCCAAGTAAACTCAGGGAGCACGAGACTAGCTGGAGAGACCCAGTACTTC; cdr3_aa: CASSQVNSGSTRLAGETQYF
v_call: TRBV6-5; clone_size: many; d_call: NA; j_call: TRBJ2-3; cdr3_nt: TGTGCCAGCAGTAGGGACTCGGGGGGCTGGGGCACAGATACGCAGTATTTT; cdr3_aa: CASSRDSGGWGTDTQYF
v_call: TRBV15; clone_size: many; d_call: NA; j_call: TRBJ2-1; cdr3_nt: TGTGCCACCAGCAGAGATGAGGGCTTGGGATATGTGAATGAGCAGTTCTTC; cdr3_aa: CATSRDEGLGYVNEQFF
v_call: TRBV28; clone_size: few; d_call: TRBD2; j_call: TRBJ2-3; cdr3_nt: TGTGCCAGCTGGGGACTAGCGGGAGTAGGTACGCAGTATTTT; cdr3_aa: CASWGLAGVGTQYF
v_call: TRBV5-1; clone_size: NA; d_call: NA; j_call: TRBJ2-6; cdr3_nt: TGCGCCAGCTGTGCGGTGCCCTCTGGGGCCAACGTCCTGACTTTC; cdr3_aa: CASCAVPSGANVLTF
v_call: TRBV7-9; clone_size: NA; d_call: TRBD1; j_call: TRBJ2-1; cdr3_nt: TGTGCCAGCAGCCCCTGGGCCGGGACAGGGGGCTCGGTTATCATGGATGAGCAGTTCTTC; cdr3_aa: CASSPWAGTGGSVIMDEQFF
v_call: TRBV29-1; clone_size: many; d_call: NA; j_call: TRBJ2-1; cdr3_nt: TGCAGCGCCGGGAGCGATGAGCAGTTCTTC; cdr3_aa: CSAGSDEQFF
v_call: TRBV20-1; clone_size: many; d_call: NA; j_call: TRBJ1-2; cdr3_nt: TGCAGTGCTAGAGAGGGGAACAGTGGCTACACCTTC; cdr3_aa: CSAREGNSGYTF
v_call: TRBV7-8; clone_size: many; d_call: NA; j_call: TRBJ2-3; cdr3_nt: TGTGCCAGCAGCTTAGACGAAGATACGCAGTATTTT; cdr3_aa: CASSLDEDTQYF
v_call: TRBV19; clone_size: many; d_call: NA; j_call: TRBJ2-3; cdr3_nt: TGTGCCAGTAAGGGATCTACAGATACGCAGTATTTT; cdr3_aa: CASKGSTDTQYF
v_call: TRBV19; clone_size: many; d_call: NA; j_call: TRBJ2-1; cdr3_nt: TGTGCCAGTAGTATGGACGCGGACAATGAGCAGTTCTTC; cdr3_aa: CASSMDADNEQFF
v_call: TRBV30; clone_size: many; d_call: TRBD2; j_call: TRBJ2-2; cdr3_nt: TGTGCCTGGATAGCGGGAGATGGAAGCGGGGAGCTGTTTTTT; cdr3_aa: CAWIAGDGSGELFF
v_call: TRBV5-4; clone_size: many; d_call: NA; j_call: TRBJ2-7; cdr3_nt: TGTGCCAGCACCCCCTTCTGGGGAAGGGCCGACGAGCAGTACTTC; cdr3_aa: CASTPFWGRADEQYF